This T cell receptor beta chain was observed in a study of shared clonotypes between healthy human individuals. This CDR3 region has 14 residues. In germline, CDR1 is KGHSH, CDR2 LQKENI. Trimming shortened V by 2 bases and J by 4 bases, and 9 bases separated the two germline ends. Participating donors were healthy, HIV-negative adults free of recent acute infections or vaccinations. Every contributor of samples was a Caucasian grown-up residing in Nashville, Tennessee. The repertoire was sequenced with immunoSEQ multiplex PCR; TCRdb's copy has only in-frame clones and lacks some. The repertoire consists of millions of clones, with just over 90% occurring once and the leading ten covering more than 0.12%.

The sequenced material came from naive CD4+ T cells sorted from blood. Described subset: CD45RA+ positively selected. The chain links TRBV18 to TRBJ1-3; D is unclear. The source is a man between 18 and 35 years old in good health. For the CDR3, the DNA is TGTGCCAGCTCACCATTTACGGGGGGAAACACCATATATTTT. Translating it yields CASSPFTGGNTIYF.